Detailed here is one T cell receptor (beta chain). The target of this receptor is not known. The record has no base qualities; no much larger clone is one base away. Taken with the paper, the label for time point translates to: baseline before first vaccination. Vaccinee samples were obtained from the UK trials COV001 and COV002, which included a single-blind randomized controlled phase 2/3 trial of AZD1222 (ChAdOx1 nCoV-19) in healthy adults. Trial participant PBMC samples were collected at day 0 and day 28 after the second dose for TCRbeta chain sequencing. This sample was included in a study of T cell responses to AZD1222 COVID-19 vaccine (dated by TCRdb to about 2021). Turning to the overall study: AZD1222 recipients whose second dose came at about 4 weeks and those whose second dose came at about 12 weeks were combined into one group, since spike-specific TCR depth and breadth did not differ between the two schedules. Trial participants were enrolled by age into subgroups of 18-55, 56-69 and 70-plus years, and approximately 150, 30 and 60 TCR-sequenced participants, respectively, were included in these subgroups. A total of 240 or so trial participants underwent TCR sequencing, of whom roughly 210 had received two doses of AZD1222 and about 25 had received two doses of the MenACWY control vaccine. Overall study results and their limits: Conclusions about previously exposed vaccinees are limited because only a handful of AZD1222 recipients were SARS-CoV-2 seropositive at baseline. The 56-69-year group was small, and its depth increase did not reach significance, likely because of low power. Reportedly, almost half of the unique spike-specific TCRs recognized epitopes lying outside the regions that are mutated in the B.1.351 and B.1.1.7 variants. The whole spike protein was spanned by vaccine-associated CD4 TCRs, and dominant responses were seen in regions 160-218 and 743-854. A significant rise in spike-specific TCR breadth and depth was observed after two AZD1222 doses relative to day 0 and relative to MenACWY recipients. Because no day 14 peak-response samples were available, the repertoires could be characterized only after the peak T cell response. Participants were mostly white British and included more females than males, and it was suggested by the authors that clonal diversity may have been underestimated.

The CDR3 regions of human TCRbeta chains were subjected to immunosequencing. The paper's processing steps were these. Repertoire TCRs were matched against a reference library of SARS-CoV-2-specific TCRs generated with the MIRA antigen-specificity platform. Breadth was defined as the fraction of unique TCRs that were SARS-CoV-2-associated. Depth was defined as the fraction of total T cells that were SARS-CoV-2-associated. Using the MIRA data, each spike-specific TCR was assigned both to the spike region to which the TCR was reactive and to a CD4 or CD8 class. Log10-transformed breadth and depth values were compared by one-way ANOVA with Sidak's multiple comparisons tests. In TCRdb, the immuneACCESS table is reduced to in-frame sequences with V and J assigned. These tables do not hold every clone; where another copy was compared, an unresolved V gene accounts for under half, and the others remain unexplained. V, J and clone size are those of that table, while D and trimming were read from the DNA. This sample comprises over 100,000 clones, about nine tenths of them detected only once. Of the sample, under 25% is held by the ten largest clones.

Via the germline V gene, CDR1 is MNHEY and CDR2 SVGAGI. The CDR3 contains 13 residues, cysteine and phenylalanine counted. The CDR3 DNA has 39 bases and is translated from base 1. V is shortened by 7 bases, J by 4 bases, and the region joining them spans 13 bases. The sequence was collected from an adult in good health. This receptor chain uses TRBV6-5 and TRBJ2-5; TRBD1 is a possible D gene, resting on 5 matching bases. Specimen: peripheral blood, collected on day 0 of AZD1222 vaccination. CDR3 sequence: CASTRGYGETQYF. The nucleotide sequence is TGTGCCAGCACAAGGGGTTATGGAGAGACCCAGTACTTC.